Below, 4 T cell receptor beta chains from the same sample are listed, as sequenced in a study of CD8 T cells in Susac syndrome. After extraction with the RNeasy kit, roughly 0.5 to 1 ug of the RNA was reverse transcribed using random hexamers. TCRdb re-called the immunoSEQ multiplex PCR reads with MiXCR, one entry per CDR3 protein. The table records over 350,000 distinct CDR3 sequences, 75% to 90% of them present only once. Sequencing was done on a sample of CD8+ T cells from PBMCs. These receptors were obtained from a human donor with multiple sclerosis.

The DNA of the CDR3 is TGTGCCAGCAGTTGGATGACAGCCTCCTACGAGCAGTACTTC. The encoded protein is CASSWMTASYEQYF. V and J are TRBV28 and TRBJ2-7; TRBD1 is a possible D gene (5 bases). The germline gives CDR1 MDHEN, CDR2 SYDVKM. The length of the CDR3 is 14 residues. V lost 4 bases, J lost 0 bases, and 10 bases lay in between.

The CDR3: CASSSSPDEQFF. The CDR3 DNA is TGTGCCAGCAGCTCTAGCCCCGATGAGCAGTTCTTC. This sequence joins TRBV13 and TRBJ2-1; D is possibly TRBD2 (5 bases). Germline CDR1 and CDR2: PRHDT and FYEKMQ (reference sequence). The CDR3 is 12 residues long. V was clipped by 4 bases and J by 8 bases, with 9 bases between them.

The V and J genes are TRBV28 and TRBJ1-5; weak D call: TRBD1 (5 bases). The germline gives CDR1 MDHEN, CDR2 SYDVKM. The germline V and J ends were trimmed by 2 bases and 1 base, with 12 bases remaining between them. The CDR3 totals 16 residues. The CDR3 here is CASSLGTMVSNQPQHF. DNA of the CDR3: TGTGCCAGCAGTTTAGGGACCATGGTCAGCAATCAGCCCCAGCATTTT.

A single count supports this clonotype. This sequence joins TRBV30 and TRBJ1-4, with D perhaps matching TRBD1 (6 bases). The V gene lost 5 bases and the J gene lost 1 base, with 11 bases spanning the gap. The CDR3 totals 14 residues. From germline, CDR1 is GTSNPN and CDR2 SVGIG (reference sequence). This CDR3 reads CAWRRGGTNEKLFF. For the CDR3, the DNA is TGTGCCTGGCGAAGGGGGGGAACTAATGAAAAACTGTTTTTT. The whole variable domain, filled in from reference TRBV30 and TRBJ1-4, reads SQTIHQWPATLVQPVGSPLSLECTVEGTSNPNLYWYRQAAGRGLQLLFYSVGIGQISSEVPQNLSASRPQDRQFILSSKKLLLSDSGFYLCAWRRGGTNEKLFFGSGTQLSVL.